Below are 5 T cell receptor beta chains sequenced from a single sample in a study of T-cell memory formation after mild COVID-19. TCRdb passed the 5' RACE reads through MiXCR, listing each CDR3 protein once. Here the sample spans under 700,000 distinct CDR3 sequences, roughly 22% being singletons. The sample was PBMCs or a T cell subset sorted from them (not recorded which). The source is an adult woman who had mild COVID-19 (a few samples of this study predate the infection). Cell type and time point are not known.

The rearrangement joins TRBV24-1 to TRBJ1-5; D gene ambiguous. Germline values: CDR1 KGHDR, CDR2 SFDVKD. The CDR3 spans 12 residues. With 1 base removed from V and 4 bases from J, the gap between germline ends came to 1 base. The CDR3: CATSDFNQPQHF. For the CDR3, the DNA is TGTGCCACCAGTGATTTTAATCAGCCCCAGCATTTT.

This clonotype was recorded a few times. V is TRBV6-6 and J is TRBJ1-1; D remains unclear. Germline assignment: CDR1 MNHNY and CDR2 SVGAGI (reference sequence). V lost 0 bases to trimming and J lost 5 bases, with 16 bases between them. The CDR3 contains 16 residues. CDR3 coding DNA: TGTGCCAGCAGTTACTCGATGACGTCGGCAGGAACTGAAGCTTTCTTT. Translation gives CASSYSMTSAGTEAFF.

The CDR3 reads CASSLVQGYSYEQYF. CDR3 DNA sequence: TGTGCCAGCTCACTTGTTCAGGGCTACTCCTACGAGCAGTACTTC. The genes are TRBV18 and TRBJ2-7; D may be TRBD1 (5 bases). CDR1 and CDR2 from the germline V gene are KGHSH and LQKENI. The CDR3 contains 15 residues. Trimming shortened V by 4 bases and J by 0 bases, and 13 bases separated the two germline ends.

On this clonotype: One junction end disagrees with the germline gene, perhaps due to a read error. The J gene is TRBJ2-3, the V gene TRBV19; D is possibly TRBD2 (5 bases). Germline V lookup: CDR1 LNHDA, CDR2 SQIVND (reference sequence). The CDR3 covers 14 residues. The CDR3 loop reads CASSKTGLTYTQYF. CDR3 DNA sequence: TGTGCCAGTAGTAAGACTGGACTCACATATACGCAGTATTTT.

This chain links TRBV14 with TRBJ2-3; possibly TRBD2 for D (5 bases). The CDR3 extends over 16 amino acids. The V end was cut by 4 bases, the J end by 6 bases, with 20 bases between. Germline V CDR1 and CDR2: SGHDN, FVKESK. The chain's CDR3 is CASSPKGRRFSDTQYF. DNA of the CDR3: TGTGCCAGCAGCCCAAAAGGACGGAGGTTCTCGGATACGCAGTATTTT.